This section outlines one TCR beta chain sequence together with its context. The data belong to a study of blood T cell repertoires in COVID-19. Overall study context: Some COVID-19 samples were acute and others convalescent; all came from the United States, Italy and Spain.

Data came from immunoSEQ multiplex PCR; TCRdb stores just in-frame clones and leaves some out. The sample carries about 330,000 clones, about 90% recorded once. This CDR3 is built from 16 residues. Germline V gene lookup returns CDR1 SNHLY and CDR2 FYNNEI. Trimming stripped 3 bases from V and 0 bases from J, with 11 bases between. The chain uses TRBV2 and TRBJ2-2, with a tentative D call TRBD2 (5 bases). The TCR was taken from a man aged 25 to 40 who had recovered from COVID-19. Sequenced sample: PBMCs or T cells enriched from blood (not recorded which). The CDR3 region has the DNA TGTGCCAGCAGTGAGGAGGACCCAGCGAACACCGGGGAGCTGTTTTTT. It is translated as CASSEEDPANTGELFF.